In its sample, the clone carrying this T cell receptor beta chain was seen many times. The sample is drawn from a study of regulatory T cells in long-lasting Graves disease. Trimming cost V 1 base and J 2 bases, with 12 bases left between them. Germline V gene sequence: CDR1 LGHDT, CDR2 YNNKEL (reference sequence). The CDR3 consists of 16 residues. The authors built TCR beta libraries using iRepertoire HTBI primers and Arm-PCR of CDR3 regions. TCRdb recomputed calls from the multiplex PCR reads with MiXCR, one row per CDR3 protein. The table records approximately 300,000 distinct CDR3 sequences, about a sixth of them present only once. The time point denotes: newly diagnosed GD, antithyroid drugs for less than 3 months. Following extraction of RNA from PBMCs, that RNA was used to make the TCR library.

The sequence was obtained from a female donor with Graves disease. The source was peripheral blood mononuclear cells (PBMCs), collected at new diagnosis, from a patient treated with antithyroid drugs. The rearrangement uses TRBV3-1 and TRBJ2-1, with no clear D. The CDR3 loop reads CASSQVSTGPYNEQFF. The CDR3 DNA sequence: TGTGCCAGCAGCCAAGTGAGTACCGGGCCCTACAATGAGCAGTTCTTC.